The 20 T cell receptor beta chains presented below share a single source sample, sequenced in a study of T cells after yellow fever vaccination. TCRdb reprocessed the 5' RACE reads via MiXCR and lists one record per CDR3 protein. The sample has about 94,000 distinct CDR3 sequences, roughly 9% seen once. The sequencing used CD8+ T cells not binding an NS4B(214-222) dextramer, sorted from PBMCs, collected around 14 days after the first yellow fever vaccination. Receptors were obtained from a man aged 18 to 29 who received the YFV17D yellow fever vaccine.

The chain is built from TRBV3-1 and TRBJ1-1; D ambiguous. The length of the CDR3 is 15 residues. CDR1 and CDR2 from the germline V gene are LGHDT and YNNKEL (reference sequence). V lost 4 bases to trimming and J lost 0 bases, with 12 bases between them. The chain's CDR3 is CASSPLDTMNTEAFF. DNA of the CDR3: TGTGCCAGCAGCCCCTTAGACACGATGAACACTGAAGCTTTCTTT.

This clonotype came up many times. The genes are TRBV20-1 and TRBJ2-1; D might be TRBD1 or TRBD2, each matching 5 bases. Germline lookup yields CDR1 DFQATT and CDR2 SNEGSKA (reference sequence). This CDR3 region has 16 residues. V was cut by 4 bases and J by 3 bases, with 19 bases left in between. CDR3 nucleotide sequence: TGCAGTGCTATCACGGGGCAGGGTGGTTTCTACAATGAGCAGTTCTTC. It translates to CSAITGQGGFYNEQFF.

This clonotype has more than one count but fewer than ten. The chain carries TRBV6-5 and TRBJ1-6; 9 nucleotides align to TRBD1. There are 16 residues in the CDR3. Unmatched junction bases numbered 9, after V lost 3 bases and J lost 9 bases. Germline V lookup: CDR1 MNHEY, CDR2 SVGAGI. In DNA, the CDR3 is TGTGCCAGCAGTTATTCGACAGGGGGAGGGATTTCACCCCTCCACTTT. Translating gives CASSYSTGGGISPLHF.

This chain connects TRBV27 to TRBJ1-5, with D tentatively TRBD1 (6 bases). Germline V gene sequence: CDR1 MNHEY, CDR2 SMNVEV (reference sequence). Trimming removed 3 bases at V and 7 bases at J, with 10 bases between. The CDR3 runs to 13 residues. For the CDR3, the DNA is TGTGCCAGCAGTTTGAGGGGGGAACAGCCCCAGCATTTT. Protein sequence: CASSLRGEQPQHF.

In this sample, this clonotype turned up once. This rearrangement joins TRBV20-1 to TRBJ2-3; 9 bases map to TRBD1. Germline V gene data show CDR1 as DFQATT and CDR2 as SNEGSKA (reference sequence). The CDR3 totals 15 residues. The J segment lost 6 bases and the V segment lost 5 bases, leaving 12 bases of the junction unmatched. The CDR3 loop reads CSARGQGDTGDTQYF. The CDR3 DNA is TGCAGTGCTCGGGGACAGGGCGATACGGGGGATACGCAGTATTTT.

This clonotype occurred many times. This CDR3 reads CASSPTGGAAYEQYF. CDR3 sequence (DNA): TGTGCCAGCAGCCCTACCGGGGGGGCCGCCTACGAGCAGTACTTC. The chain recombines TRBV7-9 with TRBJ2-7; TRBD2 agrees at 8 bases. The CDR3 is made up of 15 amino acids. The trim removed 5 bases at V and 2 bases at J, leaving 8 bases unmatched. Per germline, CDR1 SEHNR and CDR2 FQNEAQ (reference sequence). The whole variable domain, remainder taken from reference TRBV7-9 and TRBJ2-7, is DTGVSQNPRHKITKRGQNVTFRCDPISEHNRLYWYRQTLGQGPEFLTYFQNEAQLEKSRLLSDRFSAERPKGSFSTLEIQRTEQGDSAMYLCASSPTGGAAYEQYFGPGTRLTVT.

This clonotype turned up a few times. The V and J genes are TRBV5-1 and TRBJ2-7; no clear D gene. V lost 6 bases, J lost 3 bases, and 4 bases lay in between. This CDR3 region has 10 residues. Per the germline V gene, CDR1 is SGHRS and CDR2 is YFSETQ. The CDR3 region has the DNA TGCGCCAGCACGGGCTACGAGCAGTACGTC. This codes for CASTGYEQYV.

V is TRBV9 and J is TRBJ2-3; the D gene is possibly TRBD2 (5 bases). This CDR3 is built from 15 residues. With 0 bases removed from V and 6 bases from J, the gap between germline ends came to 14 bases. Germline V gene data show CDR1 as SGDLS and CDR2 as YYNGEE. This CDR3 is CASSVEGLPADTQYF. CDR3 bases: TGTGCCAGCAGCGTAGAAGGACTTCCCGCGGATACGCAGTATTTT.

This clonotype was counted only a few times. This chain uses TRBV6-5 with TRBJ1-2; D uncertain. V was trimmed by 0 bases and J by 0 bases, leaving 14 bases between them. This CDR3 comprises 17 residues. The germline CDR1 and CDR2 sequences are MNHEY and SVGAGI. The chain's CDR3 is CASSYSWGSRTNYGYTF. CDR3 coding DNA: TGTGCCAGCAGTTACTCATGGGGTAGTCGGACTAACTATGGCTACACCTTC.

The gene calls are TRBV10-3 and TRBJ1-2, with 10 positions matching TRBD1. With 5 bases clipped from V and 3 bases from J, the junction kept 6 bases outside the gene matches. The germline CDR1 and CDR2 sequences are ENHRY and SYGVKD. This CDR3 region has 15 residues. The CDR3 reads CAISQGQGLDYGYTF. Here the CDR3 DNA reads TGTGCCATCAGTCAGGGACAGGGGTTGGACTATGGCTACACCTTC.

The rearrangement uses TRBV11-2 and TRBJ2-3; D possibly uses TRBD1 or TRBD2 (5 bases each). The V gene's germline CDR1 is SGHAT and CDR2 FQNNGV. CDR3 length: 16 residues. V was pared by 5 bases and J by 2 bases, with 17 bases between. Written as DNA, the CDR3 is TGTGCCAGCAGCCGAGGACGGGACCTCTACACAGATACGCAGTATTTT. Protein product: CASSRGRDLYTDTQYF. Filled out from reference TRBV11-2 and TRBJ2-3, the complete variable domain reads EAGVAQSPRYKIIEKRQSVAFWCNPISGHATLYWYQQILGQGPKLLIQFQNNGVVDDSQLPKDRFSAERLKGVDSTLKIQPAKLEDSAVYLCASSRGRDLYTDTQYFGPGTRLTVL.

The rearrangement joins TRBV4-2 to TRBJ2-2; 10 bases are shared with TRBD1. This CDR3 is built from 17 residues. Germline V CDR1 and CDR2: LGHNA, YNFKEQ. V shed 6 bases, J shed 6 bases, and the junction held 13 bases outside the gene matches. The CDR3, as DNA: TGTGCCAGCAGGCCAACGGGACAGGGGATCCCGCCCGGGGAGCTGTTTTTT. Protein sequence: CASRPTGQGIPPGELFF.

The chain is built from TRBV20-1 and TRBJ2-1, with D possibly being TRBD1 or TRBD2 (6 bases each). The CDR3 has 17 residues. The germline V gene encodes CDR1 DFQATT and CDR2 SNEGSKA (reference sequence). Trimming took 2 bases from V and 3 from J, leaving 20 bases between them. The CDR3: CSARSGGGLGSYNEQFF. CDR3 DNA: TGCAGTGCTAGATCCGGAGGGGGACTGGGGAGCTACAATGAGCAGTTCTTC.

At least ten counts were recorded for this clonotype. V is TRBV6-1 and J is TRBJ2-2; no reliable D call. The CDR3 has 13 residues. Trimming removed 4 bases from V and 7 bases from J, with 10 bases in between. Germline V gene lookup returns CDR1 MNHNS and CDR2 SASEGT. CDR3 amino acids: CASSAGRFGELFF. The CDR3 DNA reads as TGTGCCAGCAGTGCCGGTCGGTTCGGGGAGCTGTTTTTT.

This clonotype showed up just a few times. The chain carries TRBV15 and TRBJ2-5; TRBD1 might be the D (5 bases). The ends were cut back, 4 bases at V and 4 bases at J, with 19 bases in the middle. From germline, CDR1 is LNHNV and CDR2 YYDKDF (reference sequence). The length of the CDR3 is 16 residues. This chain's CDR3 is CATSTLTYRGRETQYF. The CDR3 DNA reads as TGTGCCACCAGCACCTTGACTTATAGGGGAAGAGAGACCCAGTACTTC.

The chain employs TRBV5-1 and TRBJ2-7; D is unclear. Trimming cost V 3 bases and J 0 bases, with 4 bases left between them. Per germline, CDR1 SGHRS and CDR2 YFSETQ. CDR3 size: 12 residues. The CDR3 reads CASSYDSYEQYF. DNA of the CDR3: TGCGCCAGCAGCTATGACTCCTACGAGCAGTACTTC.

In this sample, this clonotype turned up a few times. J is TRBJ2-4 and V is TRBV21-1; the table's D call, TRBD1, was not checked against the DNA. TRBV21-1 is a listed pseudogene. The CDR3 loop spans 15 amino acids. As DNA, the CDR3 is TGTGCCAGCAGCAAAGCCCCGACAGGGGCTAACATTCAGTACTTC. This sequence encodes CASSKAPTGANIQYF.

This chain connects TRBV7-8 to TRBJ1-4; tentative D call: TRBD1 (5 bases). Trimming removed 5 bases from V and 7 bases from J, with 17 bases in between. The CDR3 has 15 amino acids. Looked up from germline, CDR1 is SGHVS and CDR2 is FQNEAQ. In DNA, the CDR3 is TGTGCCAGCAGCCCTAATCAGGGACCCTCTGAAAAACTGTTTTTT. Translated, it gives CASSPNQGPSEKLFF.

The rearrangement links TRBV19 to TRBJ1-1; 11 bases fit TRBD1. V gave up 5 bases and J gave up 3 bases; unmatched junction bases: 8. This CDR3 region has 16 residues. Germline V gene lookup returns CDR1 LNHDA and CDR2 SQIVND (reference sequence). The CDR3, as DNA: TGTGCCAGTAGTGCTTCGGACAGGGGGCTCTACACTGAAGCTTTCTTT. As protein: CASSASDRGLYTEAFF.

The chain has TRBV6-2 or TRBV6-3 and TRBJ2-3, with D possibly being TRBD2 (6 bases). V was clipped by 6 bases and J by 2 bases, with 12 bases between them. This CDR3 contains 14 residues. Germline V gives CDR1 MNHEY, CDR2 SVGEGT. The chain's CDR3 is CASRPLRDTDTQYF. CDR3 bases: TGTGCCAGCAGGCCTTTGCGGGACACAGATACGCAGTATTTT.